The T cell receptor (beta chain) under discussion was sequenced for a study of T cells after yellow fever vaccination. Study findings and constraints: Reappearance after the booster was observed for most primary-vaccination clones (roughly 97% CD4, just over 85% CD8).

This clonotype has more than one count but fewer than ten. Its antigen is not known. Production of TCR cDNA was by 5'RACE template switching, which also added a universal primer site and UMIs. TCRdb re-called the 5' RACE reads through MiXCR, storing one row per CDR3 protein. The table records 620,000 or so distinct CDR3 sequences, roughly a sixth of them present only once. CDR3 length equals 18 residues. Trimming shortened V by 4 bases and J by 4 bases, and 25 bases separated the two germline ends. Germline V gene data show CDR1 as MNHEY and CDR2 as SVGEGT. Sequenced material: PBMCs, taken about 5 days after the first yellow fever vaccination. The rearrangement uses TRBV6-2 or TRBV6-3 and TRBJ1-1, with a weak D call TRBD1 (6 bases). This TCR derives from a man aged 18 to 29 who received the YFV17D yellow fever vaccine. CDR3: CASSSPAGAPSSGTEAFF. Written as DNA, the CDR3 is TGTGCCAGCAGTTCTCCGGCAGGGGCCCCTTCTTCGGGCACTGAAGCTTTCTTT.